This T cell receptor (beta chain) was captured in a study of cytomegalovirus exposure and HLA in healthy donors. Germline CDR1 is MNHEY and CDR2 is SVGAGI. V lost 0 bases and J lost 6, with 9 bases in between. This CDR3 comprises 14 residues. Amplification used 60 Vbeta primers and 13 Jbeta primers. Here immunoSEQ multiplex PCR was the method, and the copy in TCRdb shows in-frame clones only, minus some. The sample shows 80,000 to 100,000 clones, roughly four fifths of them seen only once. The sequence came from a female donor in good health and CMV-seropositive. The chain employs TRBV6-5 and TRBJ1-5; weak D call: TRBD1 (5 bases). The sample taken for sequencing was PBMCs. The CDR3 bases are TGTGCCAGCAGTTACTCGACAGTAGGTCAGCCCCAGCATTTT. Protein sequence: CASSYSTVGQPQHF.